What follows is one T cell receptor beta chain and its context. Its specificity is unknown. There are 16 residues in the CDR3. Germline lookup yields CDR1 SGHTA and CDR2 FQGNSA. The trim removed 4 bases at V and 2 bases at J, leaving 5 bases unmatched. TCRdb passed the RT-PCR reads through MiXCR, listing each CDR3 protein once. The top ten hold 12% of the sample, which has over 400,000 distinct CDR3 sequences, about a tenth seen once. This specimen comes from a study of response to subunit inactivated influenza vaccine. Findings of the study overall: The authors offered the suggestion that each seasonal influenza vaccination recruits few new T cells.

The sample in question was PBMCs from blood, obtained roughly 47 days after vaccination. The TCR sequence derives from a man aged 50 to 60 who received an inactivated influenza vaccine. The rearrangement links TRBV7-2 to TRBJ2-3; 11 bases map to TRBD2. Here the CDR3 DNA reads TGTGCCAGCAGCTCCGGGACTAGCGGATACACAGATACGCAGTATTTT. This codes for CASSSGTSGYTDTQYF.